The clone carrying this T cell receptor (beta chain) was observed once. The record originates from a study of blood T cell repertoires in COVID-19. Study-level information: Whether acute or convalescent, the COVID-19 samples came from the United States, Italy and Spain. Sources were T cells, B-cell-depleted T cells, or PBMCs; the material itself was cDNA or gDNA.

The CDR3 has 14 amino acids. The V gene's germline CDR1 is MNHEY and CDR2 SMNVEV (reference sequence). The ends lost 3 bases at V and 6 bases at J; junction bases unmatched: 3. In the authors' methods: Quantification of nucleated cells was approximated via reference gene primer amplification. Repertoires were generated with immunoSEQ multiplex PCR, while TCRdb's copy carries only in-frame clones and drops some. V, J and clone size reflect that table, while D and trimming were determined from the DNA. Of fewer than 200,000 clones in the sample, 86% were seen once. Input material: peripheral blood. This rearrangement joins TRBV27 to TRBJ1-1, with 11 nucleotides matching TRBD1. This TCR derives from a man in his fifties or sixties with active or convalescent COVID-19. The CDR3, as DNA: TGTGCCAGCAGTTTGGGGACAGGGGGAGCTGAAGCTTTCTTT. Its translation: CASSLGTGGAEAFF.